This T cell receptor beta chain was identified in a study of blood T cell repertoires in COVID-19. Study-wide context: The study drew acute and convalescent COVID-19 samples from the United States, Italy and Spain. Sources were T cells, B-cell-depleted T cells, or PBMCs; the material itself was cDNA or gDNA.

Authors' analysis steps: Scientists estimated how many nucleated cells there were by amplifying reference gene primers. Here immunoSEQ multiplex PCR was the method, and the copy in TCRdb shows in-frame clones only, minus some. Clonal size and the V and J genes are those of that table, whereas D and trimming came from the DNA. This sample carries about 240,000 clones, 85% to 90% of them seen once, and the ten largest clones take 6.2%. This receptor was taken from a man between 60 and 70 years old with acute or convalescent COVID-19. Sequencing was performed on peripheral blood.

The DNA for the CDR3 is TGCGCCAGCAGCCAAGAGAACAGGCCTAGCACAGATACGCAGTATTTT. Its translation: CASSQENRPSTDTQYF. The chain recombines TRBV4-3 with TRBJ2-3; possibly TRBD1 for D (5 bases). Trimming stripped 0 bases from V and 0 bases from J, with 10 bases between. Germline V gene sequence: CDR1 LGHNA, CDR2 YSLEER. This CDR3 comprises 16 residues.